This T cell receptor beta chain appears in the sequencing data of a study of blood T cell repertoires in COVID-19. Study-wide background: Samples of COVID-19 (acute and convalescent) were obtained from the United States, Italy and Spain. From T cells, B-cell-depleted T cells, or PBMCs came the material, which was cDNA or gDNA.

This clone has a single count. The CDR3 totals 14 residues. Germline assignment: CDR1 MNHEY and CDR2 SVGAGI. The V and J ends lost 3 bases and 5 bases respectively, with 12 bases between them. Original processing methods: Counts of nucleated cells, estimated from reference gene primer amplification, were obtained. Clones were sequenced by immunoSEQ multiplex PCR, and TCRdb holds only the in-frame ones, with some missing. Clone size and the V and J calls come from that table; the DNA yielded D and trimming. The table includes 240,000 or so clones, about 80% detected once. V gene TRBV6-5 combines with J gene TRBJ2-3; D might be TRBD1 (6 bases). The TCR was taken from a man under 40 who had recovered from COVID-19. The specimen sequenced was peripheral blood. CDR3 sequence: CASSYLDSRDTQYF. The CDR3 DNA reads TGTGCCAGCAGTTATTTGGACAGCCGAGATACGCAGTATTTT.